Below, 20 T cell receptor beta chains from the same sample are listed, as sequenced in a study of siplizumab effects on memory and regulatory T cells. The repertoire was sequenced with immunoSEQ multiplex PCR; TCRdb's copy has only in-frame clones and lacks some. The data show 85,000 to 120,000 clones, about 93% seen once. Sequencing was performed on CD4+ T cells sorted from blood. The receptor source for this set is a human donor in good health.

In DNA, the CDR3 is TGTGCCAGCAGCCAGATAGCGGGATATTCTAGCGGGGAGCTGTTTTTT. Protein: CASSQIAGYSSGELFF. This rearrangement joins TRBV14 to TRBJ2-2, with 8 bases aligning to TRBD2. V dropped 3 bases and J dropped 7; count of bases not matched to a gene: 10. The CDR3 consists of 16 residues. Germline V gives CDR1 SGHDN, CDR2 FVKESK. The full variable domain, with the rest looked up from reference TRBV14 and TRBJ2-2, is EAGVTQFPSHSVIEKGQTVTLRCDPISGHDNLYWYRRVMGKEIKFLLHFVKESKQDESGMPNNRFLAERTGGTYSTLKVQPAELEDSGVYFCASSQIAGYSSGELFFGEGSRLTVL.

The chain couples TRBV13 to TRBJ2-1; D unclear. V was cut by 4 bases and J by 3 bases, with 13 bases left in between. CDR3 length equals 15 residues. Germline-derived CDR1 and CDR2 are PRHDT and FYEKMQ (reference sequence). CDR3 protein: CASSSTRRRYNEQFF. CDR3 coding DNA: TGTGCCAGCAGCTCCACACGGAGACGCTACAATGAGCAGTTCTTC.

The V gene is TRBV28, the J gene TRBJ2-2, with D hard to call. Germline assignment: CDR1 MDHEN and CDR2 SYDVKM. This CDR3 comprises 13 residues. Trimming took 4 bases from V and 4 from J, leaving 7 bases between them. CDR3 DNA: TGTGCCAGCAGTTCCCGGACCACCGGGGAGCTGTTTTTT. Protein product: CASSSRTTGELFF.

The genes are TRBV27 and TRBJ2-2; the D call may be TRBD1 or TRBD2 (5 bases each). CDR1 and CDR2 from the germline V gene are MNHEY and SMNVEV (reference sequence). With 0 bases removed from V and 2 bases from J, the gap between germline ends came to 16 bases. The CDR3 totals 18 residues. The CDR3: CASSLSGLGRINTGELFF. CDR3 in DNA: TGTGCCAGCAGTTTATCGGGCTTGGGACGGATAAACACCGGGGAGCTGTTTTTT.

The J gene is TRBJ1-2, the V gene TRBV2; 8 nucleotides match TRBD1. CDR3 length: 16 amino acids. V lost 4 bases and J lost 8; bases outside the gene matches: 15. Per the germline V gene, CDR1 is SNHLY and CDR2 is FYNNEI. CDR3 protein: CASSGTMRTGQGGYTF. The CDR3 DNA reads as TGTGCCAGCAGTGGGACGATGAGGACAGGACAGGGCGGCTACACCTTC.

This sequence joins TRBV6-4 and TRBJ1-5; 9 bases line up with TRBD1. The CDR3 loop spans 14 amino acids. The germline V gene encodes CDR1 MRHNA and CDR2 SNTAGT. Trimming cost V 10 bases and J 4 bases; bases outside gene matches: 8. CDR3 sequence reads: CAKSSDRGNQPQHF. CDR3 sequence (DNA): TGTGCCAAATCCTCGGACAGGGGAAATCAGCCCCAGCATTTT.

This clone was counted once. The rearrangement uses TRBV2 and TRBJ2-5, with D unclear. The CDR3 extends over 14 amino acids. With 7 bases removed from V and 4 bases from J, the gap between germline ends came to 16 bases. Per the germline V gene, CDR1 is SNHLY and CDR2 is FYNNEI. The CDR3 here is CASTKLRSGETQYF. The CDR3 DNA sequence: TGTGCCAGCACAAAACTTAGGTCCGGAGAGACCCAGTACTTC.

The gene calls are TRBV27 and TRBJ1-2; 9 bases line up with TRBD1. Germline V gene lookup returns CDR1 MNHEY and CDR2 SMNVEV (reference sequence). V shed 0 bases and J 8 bases; nucleotides not matched to a gene: 7. This CDR3 region has 15 residues. The CDR3: CASSLSNRGRGGYTF. CDR3 nucleotides: TGTGCCAGCAGTTTATCGAACAGGGGGCGGGGAGGCTACACCTTC.

In this sample, this clone is medium-sized. This CDR3 is also generated by other DNA sequences in the sample. The gene calls are TRBV18 and TRBJ1-1, with a possible D match to TRBD1 (6 bases). Trimming shortened V by 2 bases and J by 4 bases, and 8 bases separated the two germline ends. Per the germline V gene, CDR1 is KGHSH and CDR2 is LQKENI. The CDR3 totals 13 residues. The CDR3 here is CASSPKGGTEAFF. In DNA, the CDR3 is TGTGCCAGCTCACCAAAAGGGGGCACTGAAGCTTTCTTT.

The chain recombines TRBV6-1 with TRBJ1-5; D gene ambiguous. Between the trimmed V and J ends, which lost 2 bases and 6 bases, there was a span of 11 bases. This CDR3 has 14 amino acids. Germline V gene lookup returns CDR1 MNHNS and CDR2 SASEGT. The CDR3 DNA sequence: TGTGCCAGCAGTGAAAGGACTGGTAGTCAGCCCCAGCATTTT. This codes for CASSERTGSQPQHF.

The chain recombines TRBV15 with TRBJ2-5, with TRBD1 identical over 10 bases. The DNA end is a closer match to TRBJ2-7, so the J assignment may be wrong. CDR3 length: 14 amino acids. Germline V gene sequence: CDR1 LNHNV, CDR2 YYDKDF (reference sequence). CDR3 nucleotides: TGTGCCACCGCCCGGGACAGGGGACCCTACGAGCAGTACTTC. It translates to CATARDRGPYEQYF.

J is TRBJ1-6 and V is TRBV5-6; 7 bases agree with TRBD1. With 0 bases clipped from V and 9 bases from J, the junction kept 3 bases outside the gene matches. The CDR3 loop spans 14 amino acids. Germline-derived CDR1 and CDR2 are SGHDT and YYEEEE. Written as DNA, the CDR3 is TGTGCCAGCAGCTTGGTGACAGGGAGTTCACCCCTCCACTTT. Residues: CASSLVTGSSPLHF.

The CDR3 DNA reads TGTGCCACCCTACCATCCGGGACCCACCGGACCGAGCAGTACTTC. This sequence encodes CATLPSGTHRTEQYF. The rearrangement joins TRBV6-5 to TRBJ2-7; tentatively, D is TRBD1 or TRBD2 (5 bases each). There are 15 residues in the CDR3. Germline lookup yields CDR1 MNHEY and CDR2 SVGAGI. V lost 10 bases and J lost 6, with 25 bases in between.

This clone was recorded once. The germline gene is not matched at one end of the junction; a read error may be the cause. The chain couples TRBV7-6 to TRBJ2-1; 8 bases align to TRBD2. The length of the CDR3 is 13 residues. Germline CDR1 and CDR2: SGHVS and FNYEAQ. The CDR3 region has the DNA TGTGCCAGCAGCTTAGAAGTTGGCGGGAGGTACCTCTTC. Protein: CASSLEVGGRYLF.

The chain links TRBV30 to TRBJ1-1, with D possibly being TRBD1 (5 bases). Between the trimmed V and J ends, which lost 4 bases and 1 base, there was a span of 10 bases. The CDR3 totals 13 residues. Germline loops: CDR1 GTSNPN, CDR2 SVGIG (reference sequence). The CDR3 sequence: CAWNGAGNTEAFF. CDR3 bases: TGTGCCTGGAATGGGGCAGGGAACACTGAAGCTTTCTTT. Filled out from reference TRBV30 and TRBJ1-1, the complete variable domain reads SQTIHQWPATLVQPVGSPLSLECTVEGTSNPNLYWYRQAAGRGLQLLFYSVGIGQISSEVPQNLSASRPQDRQFILSSKKLLLSDSGFYLCAWNGAGNTEAFFGQGTRLTVV.

The genes are TRBV5-1 and TRBJ2-1; 10 nucleotides align to TRBD2. V shed 5 bases and J 4 bases; nucleotides not matched to a gene: 12. Per germline, CDR1 SGHRS and CDR2 YFSETQ. This CDR3 region has 17 residues. CDR3 sequence (DNA): TGCGCCAGCAGGCCAGCGGGAGGGGCCCAGGCATACAATGAGCAGTTCTTC. Protein sequence: CASRPAGGAQAYNEQFF. Filled out from reference TRBV5-1 and TRBJ2-1, the complete variable domain reads KAGVTQTPRYLIKTRGQQVTLSCSPISGHRSVSWYQQTPGQGLQFLFEYFSETQRNKGNFPGRFSGRQFSNSRSEMNVSTLELGDSALYLCASRPAGGAQAYNEQFFGPGTRLTVL.

The chain employs TRBV15 and TRBJ2-3; 8 positions match TRBD1. The CDR3 spans 17 residues. After removal of 1 base from V and 7 bases from J, the junction contained 13 bases not matched to a gene. Germline V CDR1 and CDR2: LNHNV, YYDKDF (reference sequence). The CDR3 nucleotides read TGTGCCACCAGCAGAGGGGGGCCAGGGGGCAACCGTCATACGCAGTATTTT. The encoded protein is CATSRGGPGGNRHTQYF.

A word on this clone: An end of the junction does not agree with germline; a read error may underlie this. J is TRBJ2-6 and V is TRBV4-2; 7 nucleotides align to TRBD2. CDR1 is LGHNA and CDR2 is YNFKEQ in the germline V gene. This CDR3 contains 18 residues. This CDR3 is CASSQATGGGTGVNVLTF. CDR3 sequence (DNA): TGTGCCAGCAGCCAAGCGACGGGAGGTGGCACTGGGGTCAACGTCCTGACTTTC.

The chain couples TRBV10-1 to TRBJ2-1, with 7 nucleotides matching TRBD2. The CDR3 has 14 residues. From germline, CDR1 is WNHNN and CDR2 SYGVQD (reference sequence). V trimming: 5 bases; J trimming: 4 bases; junction bases outside the gene matches: 5. The CDR3 bases are TGCGCCAGCAGTAAGCGGGATCCTTACAATGAGCAGTTCTTC. Its protein is CASSKRDPYNEQFF.

The chain couples TRBV19 to TRBJ2-1; TRBD1 agrees at 10 bases. The CDR3 is 16 amino acids. V was clipped by 5 bases and J by 8 bases; unmatched bases: 12. The germline V gene encodes CDR1 LNHDA and CDR2 SQIVND (reference sequence). The CDR3 nucleotides read TGTGCCAGTAGTGACTACCGGGACAGGGGTTCGGATGAGCAGTTCTTC. It yields the protein CASSDYRDRGSDEQFF.